These 15 T cell receptor beta chains originate from one sample sequenced in a study of control samples from healthy donors and cancer patients. This table comes from immunoSEQ multiplex PCR, and its TCRdb copy is limited to in-frame clones, with some not included. The repertoire holds around 190,000 clones, with 85% to 95% as singletons. Sequencing was performed on blood. These receptor sequences come from a man younger than 40 in good health.

This clone was seen once. The chain links TRBV20-1 to TRBJ2-3, with D perhaps matching TRBD1 (11 bases). CDR1 DFQATT and CDR2 SNEGSKA come from the germline V gene (reference sequence). V dropped 3 bases and J dropped 1 base, with 26 bases sitting between them. This CDR3 is 19 amino acids long. The CDR3 nucleotides are TGCAGTGCTAGTGCAGGACAGGGGGCTAGCGGGGGCCGCACAGATACGCAGTATTTT. This codes for CSASAGQGASGGRTDTQYF.

This rearrangement joins TRBV2 to TRBJ1-1, with unresolved D. This CDR3 spans 14 amino acids. Between the trimmed V and J ends, which lost 5 bases and 0 bases, there was a span of 10 bases. Germline CDR1 and CDR2: SNHLY and FYNNEI. CDR3 in amino acids: CASSIDGMNTEAFF. Written as DNA, the CDR3 is TGTGCCAGCAGTATAGACGGCATGAACACTGAAGCTTTCTTT.

This clone has just a few counts. The rearrangement uses TRBV5-5 and TRBJ1-6; D is perhaps TRBD1 (5 bases). Trimming took off 4 bases at V and 5 bases at J, with 13 bases between the two ends. The germline V gene encodes CDR1 SGHKS and CDR2 YYEKEE (reference sequence). The CDR3 contains 15 residues. The CDR3 DNA sequence: TGTGCCAGCAGCACCGACAGCCTCCATAATTCACCCCTCCACTTT. The encoded protein is CASSTDSLHNSPLHF.

The table lists this clone with a few counts. V and J are TRBV2 and TRBJ2-7, with 13 bases matching TRBD2. V was pared by 6 bases and J by 3 bases, with 8 bases of the junction left unmatched. This CDR3 has 16 residues. The germline V gene encodes CDR1 SNHLY and CDR2 FYNNEI. The CDR3 loop reads CASRLAGGQWGYEQYF. DNA for the CDR3: TGTGCCAGCAGACTAGCGGGAGGGCAGTGGGGCTACGAGCAGTACTTC.

The V call is TRBV6-5, the J call TRBJ1-1; D uncertain. V dropped 7 bases and J dropped 0 bases, with 9 bases sitting between them. Germline V gene data show CDR1 as MNHEY and CDR2 as SVGAGI. The CDR3 runs 13 residues. The CDR3 sequence: CASTTTLNTEAFF. Here the CDR3 DNA reads TGTGCCAGCACCACAACACTGAACACTGAAGCTTTCTTT.

The V gene is TRBV30, the J gene TRBJ1-5; no clear D. This CDR3 has 14 residues. Trimming removed 1 base from V and 2 bases from J, with 9 bases in between. Germline V CDR1 and CDR2: GTSNPN, SVGIG (reference sequence). CDR3 sequence: CAWSEGYGNQPQHF. The DNA for the CDR3 is TGTGCCTGGAGTGAGGGATACGGCAATCAGCCCCAGCATTTT. Supplemented by reference TRBV30 and TRBJ1-5, the full variable domain reads SQTIHQWPATLVQPVGSPLSLECTVEGTSNPNLYWYRQAAGRGLQLLFYSVGIGQISSEVPQNLSASRPQDRQFILSSKKLLLSDSGFYLCAWSEGYGNQPQHFGDGTRLSIL.

This clone was found once. V and J are TRBV5-4 and TRBJ2-5; TRBD2 matches at 12 bases. CDR3 size: 17 residues. V gave up 1 base and J gave up 5 bases; unmatched junction bases: 9. The germline V gene has CDR1 SGHNT and CDR2 YYREEE (reference sequence). CDR3 bases: TGTGCCAGCAGCTTGATTTTCACTAGCGGGGGGAGGGAGACCCAGTACTTC. Its protein is CASSLIFTSGGRETQYF.

The chain uses TRBV3-1 (or the pseudogene TRBV3-2) and TRBJ2-3; TRBD1 matches at 7 bases. The length of the CDR3 is 15 residues. Per the germline V gene, CDR1 is LGHDT and CDR2 is YNNKEL (reference sequence). V shed 4 bases and J 1 base; nucleotides not matched to a gene: 5. CDR3 region: CASSPLDRRTDTQYF. CDR3 DNA: TGTGCCAGCAGCCCCTTGGACAGGCGCACAGATACGCAGTATTTT.

The chain has TRBV6-2 or TRBV6-3 and TRBJ2-3; no firm D call. The CDR3 spans 16 residues. Trimming removed 0 bases from V and 2 bases from J, with 12 bases in between. The germline CDR1 and CDR2 sequences are MNHEY and SVGEGT. The CDR3 DNA sequence: TGTGCCAGCAGTTACTCCCGGAAGCCCCTCACAGATACGCAGTATTTT. Amino acid sequence: CASSYSRKPLTDTQYF.

The chain couples TRBV2 to TRBJ2-5; D ambiguous. With 6 bases removed from V and 5 bases from J, the gap between germline ends came to 7 bases. CDR3 length equals 11 residues. Germline assignment: CDR1 SNHLY and CDR2 FYNNEI. This CDR3 is CASSAEETQYF. CDR3 in DNA: TGTGCCAGCAGCGCCGAGGAGACCCAGTACTTC.

CDR3 sequence: CASSVGGNQETQYF. The CDR3 bases are TGTGCCAGCAGCGTAGGCGGGAACCAAGAGACCCAGTACTTC. The chain combines TRBV9 with TRBJ2-5; possibly TRBD2 for D (6 bases). This CDR3 contains 14 residues. Germline CDR1 is SGDLS and CDR2 is YYNGEE. V lost 0 bases and J lost 0, with 6 bases in between.

The chain carries TRBV11-2 and TRBJ2-7; 12 positions match TRBD1. This CDR3 spans 14 amino acids. The germline V gene encodes CDR1 SGHAT and CDR2 FQNNGV. After removal of 5 bases from V and 6 bases from J, the junction contained 5 bases not matched to a gene. CDR3 sequence (DNA): TGTGCCAGCAGCCTGGGACAGGGGGCCGCCGAGCAGTACTTC. It translates to CASSLGQGAAEQYF. The complete variable domain, with remaining parts taken from reference TRBV11-2 and TRBJ2-7, reads EAGVAQSPRYKIIEKRQSVAFWCNPISGHATLYWYQQILGQGPKLLIQFQNNGVVDDSQLPKDRFSAERLKGVDSTLKIQPAKLEDSAVYLCASSLGQGAAEQYFGPGTRLTVT.

Only a few counts were recorded for this clone. The V call is TRBV7-2, the J call TRBJ2-7, with TRBD2 matching 9 bases. With 1 base clipped from V and 3 bases from J, the junction kept 4 bases outside the gene matches. Germline V gene data show CDR1 as SGHTA and CDR2 as FQGNSA. The CDR3 runs 15 residues. DNA for the CDR3: TGTGCCAGCAGCTTAGTGGCTAGCGGGAACTACGAGCAGTACTTC. It is translated as CASSLVASGNYEQYF.

This clone was seen only once. CDR3 sequence: CACLGTGGGYTF. Here the CDR3 DNA reads TGTGCCTGCCTGGGGACAGGGGGCGGCTACACCTTC. V gene TRBV28 combines with J gene TRBJ1-2, with 12 bases that match TRBD1. Trimming removed 11 bases from V and 8 bases from J; junction bases left unmatched: 6. Germline assignment: CDR1 MDHEN and CDR2 SYDVKM. The CDR3 totals 12 residues.

This chain joins TRBV6-2 or TRBV6-3 and TRBJ1-2, with TRBD1 matching over 8 bases. V shed 5 bases and J 1 base; nucleotides not matched to a gene: 6. CDR3 length: 15 amino acids. Germline values: CDR1 MNHEY, CDR2 SVGEGT. CDR3 in DNA: TGTGCCAGCAGTACCCGACAGGGGTATAACTATGGCTACACCTTC. Amino acids: CASSTRQGYNYGYTF.